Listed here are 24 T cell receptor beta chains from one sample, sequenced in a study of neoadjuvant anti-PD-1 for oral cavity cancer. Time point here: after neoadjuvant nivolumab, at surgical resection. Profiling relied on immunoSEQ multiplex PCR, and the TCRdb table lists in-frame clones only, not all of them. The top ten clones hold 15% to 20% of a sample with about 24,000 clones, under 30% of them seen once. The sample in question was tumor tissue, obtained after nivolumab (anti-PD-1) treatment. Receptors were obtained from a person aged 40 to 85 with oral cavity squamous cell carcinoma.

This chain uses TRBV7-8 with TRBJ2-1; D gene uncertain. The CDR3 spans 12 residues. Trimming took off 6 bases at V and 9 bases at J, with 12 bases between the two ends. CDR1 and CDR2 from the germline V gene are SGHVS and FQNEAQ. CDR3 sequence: CASRSTTGEQFF. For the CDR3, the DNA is TGTGCCAGCAGAAGTACTACGGGTGAGCAGTTCTTC.

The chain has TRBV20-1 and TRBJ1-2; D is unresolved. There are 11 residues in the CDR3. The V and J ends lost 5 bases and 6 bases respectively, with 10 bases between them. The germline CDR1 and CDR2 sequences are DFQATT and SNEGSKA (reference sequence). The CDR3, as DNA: TGCAGTGCTCCTTTGGAGCATGGCTACACCTTC. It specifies CSAPLEHGYTF.

CDR3 protein: CSAGTSSYNEQFF. The CDR3, as DNA: TGCAGCGCCGGGACTAGCTCCTACAATGAGCAGTTCTTC. V is TRBV29-1 and J is TRBJ2-1; 8 bases match TRBD2. Trimming at V came to 7 bases and at J to 0 bases, leaving 2 bases not matched to a gene. Germline V CDR1 and CDR2: SQVTM, ANQGSEA. There are 13 residues in the CDR3.

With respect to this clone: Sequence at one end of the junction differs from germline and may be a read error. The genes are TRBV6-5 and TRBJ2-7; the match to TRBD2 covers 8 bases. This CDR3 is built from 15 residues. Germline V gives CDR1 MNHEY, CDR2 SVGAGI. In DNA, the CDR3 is TGTGCCAGCAGGCCAGTGCGGGAGGACTCCCACGAGCAGTACTTC. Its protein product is CASRPVREDSHEQYF.

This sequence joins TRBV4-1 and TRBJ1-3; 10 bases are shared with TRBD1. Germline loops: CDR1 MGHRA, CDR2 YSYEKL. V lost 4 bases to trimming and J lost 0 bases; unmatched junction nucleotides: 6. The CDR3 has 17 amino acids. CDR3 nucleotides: TGCGCCAGCAGCCTAACACGGACAGGGGGCTCTGGAAACACCATATATTTT. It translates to CASSLTRTGGSGNTIYF.

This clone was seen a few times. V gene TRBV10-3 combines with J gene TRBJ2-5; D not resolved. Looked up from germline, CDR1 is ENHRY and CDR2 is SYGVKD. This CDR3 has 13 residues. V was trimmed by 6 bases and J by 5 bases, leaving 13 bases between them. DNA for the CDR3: TGTGCCATCAGATACAGCCTGTTTGAGACCCAGTACTTC. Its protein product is CAIRYSLFETQYF.

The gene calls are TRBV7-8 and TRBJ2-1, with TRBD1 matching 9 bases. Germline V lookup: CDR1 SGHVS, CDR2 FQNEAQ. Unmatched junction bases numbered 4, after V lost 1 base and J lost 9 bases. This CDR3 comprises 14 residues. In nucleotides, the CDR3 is TGTGCCAGCAGCTTAGGGGACAGGGACGGTGAGCAGTTCTTC. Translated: CASSLGDRDGEQFF.

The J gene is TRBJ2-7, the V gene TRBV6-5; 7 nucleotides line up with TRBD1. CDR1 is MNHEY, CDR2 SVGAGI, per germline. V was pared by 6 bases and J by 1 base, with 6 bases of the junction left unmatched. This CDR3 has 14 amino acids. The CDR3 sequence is CASRPGTASYEQYF. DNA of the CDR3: TGTGCCAGCAGACCCGGGACAGCTTCCTACGAGCAGTACTTC.

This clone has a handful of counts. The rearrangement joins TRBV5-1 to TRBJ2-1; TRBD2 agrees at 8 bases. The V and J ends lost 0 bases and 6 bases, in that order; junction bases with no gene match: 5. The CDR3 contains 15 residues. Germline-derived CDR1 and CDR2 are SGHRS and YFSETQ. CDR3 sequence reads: CASSLAPGGANEQFF. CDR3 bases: TGCGCCAGCAGCTTGGCCCCGGGGGGGGCCAATGAGCAGTTCTTC.

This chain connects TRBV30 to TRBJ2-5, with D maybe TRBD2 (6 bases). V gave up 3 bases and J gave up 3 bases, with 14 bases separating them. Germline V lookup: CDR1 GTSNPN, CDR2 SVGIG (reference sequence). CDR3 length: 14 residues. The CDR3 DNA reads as TGTGCCTGGAGGGACGGGGGAGATAAAGAGACCCAGTACTTC. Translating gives CAWRDGGDKETQYF.

The CDR3 nucleotides are TGCGCCAGGCGAAGGGGGTTCACCTACGAGCAGTACTTC. Translation: CARRRGFTYEQYF. This rearrangement joins TRBV5-1 to TRBJ2-7; TRBD1 might be the D (6 bases). V lost 8 bases to trimming and J lost 2 bases, with 14 bases between them. CDR1 is SGHRS, CDR2 YFSETQ, per germline. The CDR3 sequence is 13 residues long.

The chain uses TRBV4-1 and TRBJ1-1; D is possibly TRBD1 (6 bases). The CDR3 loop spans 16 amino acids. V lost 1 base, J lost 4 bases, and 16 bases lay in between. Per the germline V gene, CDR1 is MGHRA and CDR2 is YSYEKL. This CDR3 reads CASSQVQGTRGTEAFF. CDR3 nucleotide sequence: TGCGCCAGCAGCCAAGTACAGGGCACTCGGGGCACTGAAGCTTTCTTT.

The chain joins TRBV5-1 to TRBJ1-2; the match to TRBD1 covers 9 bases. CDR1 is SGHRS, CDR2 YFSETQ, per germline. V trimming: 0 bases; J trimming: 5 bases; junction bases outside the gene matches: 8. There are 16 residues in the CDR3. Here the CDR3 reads CASSLGDGTGMYGYTF. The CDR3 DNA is TGCGCCAGCAGCTTGGGAGATGGGACAGGGATGTATGGCTACACCTTC.

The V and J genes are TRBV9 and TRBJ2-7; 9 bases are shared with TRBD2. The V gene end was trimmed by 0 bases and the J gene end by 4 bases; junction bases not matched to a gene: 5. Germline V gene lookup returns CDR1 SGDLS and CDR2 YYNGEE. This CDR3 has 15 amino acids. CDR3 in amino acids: CASSVGSAGGYEQYF. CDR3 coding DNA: TGTGCCAGCAGCGTAGGGTCTGCGGGGGGGTACGAGCAGTACTTC.

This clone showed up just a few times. The CDR3 nucleotides are TGTGCCAGCAGCTTAAAGGGGGTTGGGGTCCACGAGCAGTACTTC. Residues: CASSLKGVGVHEQYF. This chain connects TRBV7-3 to TRBJ2-7; D possibly corresponds to TRBD1 (6 bases). CDR1 is SGHTA and CDR2 is FQGTGA in the germline V gene. The CDR3 covers 15 residues. V gave up 1 base and J gave up 5 bases, with 15 bases separating them. The variable domain in full, completed from reference TRBV7-3 and TRBJ2-7, reads GAGVSQTPSNKVTEKGKYVELRCDPISGHTALYWYRQSLGQGPEFLIYFQGTGAADDSGLPNDRFFAVRPEGSVSTLKIQRTERGDSAVYLCASSLKGVGVHEQYFGPGTRLTVT.

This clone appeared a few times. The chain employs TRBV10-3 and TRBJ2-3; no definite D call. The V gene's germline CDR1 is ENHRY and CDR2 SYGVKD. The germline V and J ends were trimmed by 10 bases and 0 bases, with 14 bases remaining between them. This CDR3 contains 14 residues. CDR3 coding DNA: TGTGCCACCCTACAGTACTCTAGCACAGATACGCAGTATTTT. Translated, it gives CATLQYSSTDTQYF.

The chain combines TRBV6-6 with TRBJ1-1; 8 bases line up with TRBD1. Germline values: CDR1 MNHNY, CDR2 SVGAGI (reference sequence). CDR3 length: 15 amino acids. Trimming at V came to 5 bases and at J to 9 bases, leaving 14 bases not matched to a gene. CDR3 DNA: TGTGCCAGCAGTCTCCGACAGGGGACCGTGCATAAAGCTTTCTTT. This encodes CASSLRQGTVHKAFF.

CDR3 nucleotide sequence: TGTGCCATCAGATCTGAAGGCGGCTACAATGAGCAGTTCTTC. Translating it yields CAIRSEGGYNEQFF. The chain recombines TRBV10-3 with TRBJ2-1, with D hard to call. Germline CDR1 is ENHRY and CDR2 is SYGVKD. The CDR3 is 14 amino acids. The V and J ends lost 6 bases and 3 bases respectively, with 12 bases between them.

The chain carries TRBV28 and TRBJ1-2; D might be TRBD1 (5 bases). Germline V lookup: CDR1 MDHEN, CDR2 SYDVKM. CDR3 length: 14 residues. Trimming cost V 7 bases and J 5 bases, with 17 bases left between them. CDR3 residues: CASKTPRDPYGYTF. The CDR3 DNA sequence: TGTGCCAGCAAAACCCCCCGGGACCCATATGGCTACACCTTC.

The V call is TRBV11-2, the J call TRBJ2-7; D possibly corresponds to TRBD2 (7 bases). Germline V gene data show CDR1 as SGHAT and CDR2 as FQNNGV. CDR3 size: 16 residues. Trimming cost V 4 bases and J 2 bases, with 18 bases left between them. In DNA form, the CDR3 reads TGTGCCAGCAGCTCCCTTGGGGGGGGCAGCGCCTACGAGCAGTACTTC. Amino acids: CASSSLGGGSAYEQYF.

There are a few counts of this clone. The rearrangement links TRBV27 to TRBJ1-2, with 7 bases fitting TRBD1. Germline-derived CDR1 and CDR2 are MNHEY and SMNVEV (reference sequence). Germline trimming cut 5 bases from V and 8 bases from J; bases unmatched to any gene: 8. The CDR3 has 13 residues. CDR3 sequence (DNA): TGTGCCAGCAGTGACAGGGTCTCCCGGGGCTACACCTTC. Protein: CASSDRVSRGYTF.

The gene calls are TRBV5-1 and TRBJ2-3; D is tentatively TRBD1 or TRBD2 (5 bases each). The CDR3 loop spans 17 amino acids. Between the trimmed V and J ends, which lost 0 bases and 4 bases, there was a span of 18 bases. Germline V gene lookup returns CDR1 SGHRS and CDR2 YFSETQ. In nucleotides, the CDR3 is TGCGCCAGCAGCTTGGACGGGGCTGGCCCTATCGCAGATACGCAGTATTTT. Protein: CASSLDGAGPIADTQYF.

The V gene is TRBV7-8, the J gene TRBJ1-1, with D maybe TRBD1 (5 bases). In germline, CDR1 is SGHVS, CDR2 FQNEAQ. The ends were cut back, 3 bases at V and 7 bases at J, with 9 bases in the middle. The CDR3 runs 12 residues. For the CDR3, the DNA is TGTGCCAGCAGCTTCCTTGGGGGTGAAGCTTTCTTT. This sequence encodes CASSFLGGEAFF. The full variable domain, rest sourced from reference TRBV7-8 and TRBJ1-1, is GAGVSQSPRYKVAKRGQDVALRCDPISGHVSLFWYQQALGQGPEFLTYFQNEAQLDKSGLPSDRFFAERPEGSVSTLKIQRTQQEDSAVYLCASSFLGGEAFFGQGTRLTVV.

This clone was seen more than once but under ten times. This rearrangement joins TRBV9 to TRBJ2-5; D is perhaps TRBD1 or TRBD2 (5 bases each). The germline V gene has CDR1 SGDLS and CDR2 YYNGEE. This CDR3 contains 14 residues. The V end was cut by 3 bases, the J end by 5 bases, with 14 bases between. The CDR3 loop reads CASSGTGGGETQYF. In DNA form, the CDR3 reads TGTGCCAGCAGCGGAACAGGAGGCGGTGAGACCCAGTACTTC.